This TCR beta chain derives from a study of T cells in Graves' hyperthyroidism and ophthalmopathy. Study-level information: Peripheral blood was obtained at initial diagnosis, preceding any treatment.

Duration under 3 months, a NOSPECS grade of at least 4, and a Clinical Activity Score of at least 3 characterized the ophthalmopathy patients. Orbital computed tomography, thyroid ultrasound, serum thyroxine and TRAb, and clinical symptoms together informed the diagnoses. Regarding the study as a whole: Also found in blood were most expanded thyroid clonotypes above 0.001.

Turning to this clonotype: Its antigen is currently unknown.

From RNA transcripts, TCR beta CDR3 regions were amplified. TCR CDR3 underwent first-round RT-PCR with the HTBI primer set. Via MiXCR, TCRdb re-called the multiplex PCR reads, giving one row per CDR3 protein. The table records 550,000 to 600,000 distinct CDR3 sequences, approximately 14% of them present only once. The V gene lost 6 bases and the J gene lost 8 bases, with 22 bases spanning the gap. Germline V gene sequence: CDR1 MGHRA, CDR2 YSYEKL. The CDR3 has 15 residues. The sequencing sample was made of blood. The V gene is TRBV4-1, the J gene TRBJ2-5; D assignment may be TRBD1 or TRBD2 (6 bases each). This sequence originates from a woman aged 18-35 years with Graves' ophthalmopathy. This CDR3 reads CASRQGTGTARTQYF. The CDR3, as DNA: TGCGCCAGCAGGCAGGGGACGGGGACTGCCAGAACCCAGTACTTC.